These T cell receptor beta chains were read from a single sample in a study of blood T cell repertoires in COVID-19. Method: immunoSEQ multiplex PCR; TCRdb's copy keeps in-frame clones and lacks some. Of 130,000 to 150,000 clones in the sample, 70% to 85% were seen once. The specimen was peripheral blood. The origin of the receptors is a woman in her 50s in a cohort sampled during active or convalescent COVID-19. The CDR3 runs from the conserved cysteine through the conserved F or W. A D gene is named only where the DNA matches it firmly. Clone size, where shown, is once, few, many, or a class for clones that have expanded.

j_gene: TRBJ1-4
len: 14
d_gene: TRBD1
abundance: once
v_gene: TRBV19
CDR3aa: CASRTDRDNEKLFF
CDR3nt: TGTGCCAGTCGAACGGACAGGGATAATGAAAAACTGTTTTTT

j_gene: TRBJ1-1
len: 11
d_gene: .
abundance: .
v_gene: TRBV6-5
CDR3aa: CASSTVTEAFF
CDR3nt: TGTGCCAGCTCTACTGTCACTGAAGCTTTCTTT

j_gene: TRBJ1-1
len: 14
d_gene: TRBD1
abundance: .
v_gene: TRBV7-9
CDR3aa: CASSFRQGNTEAFF
CDR3nt: TGTGCCAGCAGCTTCCGACAGGGGAACACTGAAGCTTTCTTT

j_gene: TRBJ1-5
len: 16
d_gene: .
abundance: once
v_gene: TRBV6-6
CDR3aa: CASRFDGIGSHQPQHF
CDR3nt: TGTGCCAGCCGGTTTGACGGGATCGGGTCCCATCAGCCCCAGCATTTT

j_gene: TRBJ2-1
len: 12
d_gene: .
abundance: .
v_gene: TRBV10-2
CDR3aa: CASSVIWRLQFF
CDR3nt: TGCGCCAGCAGTGTGATTTGGCGGCTACAGTTCTTC

j_gene: TRBJ1-4
len: 15
d_gene: .
abundance: .
v_gene: TRBV3-1/TRBV3-2
CDR3aa: CASSQTAGAGEKLFF
CDR3nt: TGTGCCAGCAGCCAAACCGCAGGGGCTGGGGAAAAACTGTTTTTT

j_gene: TRBJ1-1
len: 16
d_gene: .
abundance: .
v_gene: TRBV6-1
CDR3aa: CASSELRGSMNTEAFF
CDR3nt: TGTGCCAGCAGTGAACTCAGGGGCTCCATGAACACTGAAGCTTTCTTT

j_gene: TRBJ2-3
len: 16
d_gene: TRBD2
abundance: .
v_gene: TRBV27
CDR3aa: CASSQWTSGSTDTQYF
CDR3nt: TGTGCCAGCAGCCAATGGACTAGCGGGAGCACAGATACGCAGTATTTT

j_gene: TRBJ2-3
len: 16
d_gene: .
abundance: once
v_gene: TRBV19
CDR3aa: CASSGGKDLATDTQYF
CDR3nt: TGTGCCAGTAGTGGGGGCAAGGACCTGGCGACAGATACGCAGTATTTT

j_gene: TRBJ2-7
len: 14
d_gene: .
abundance: .
v_gene: TRBV2
CDR3aa: CASSETAGSYEQYF
CDR3nt: TGTGCCAGCAGTGAAACGGCGGGCAGTTACGAGCAGTACTTC

j_gene: TRBJ2-7
len: 13
d_gene: .
abundance: few
v_gene: TRBV6-5
CDR3aa: CASRGAASHEQYF
CDR3nt: TGTGCCAGCAGGGGGGCAGCCTCTCACGAGCAGTACTTC

j_gene: TRBJ2-1
len: 14
d_gene: TRBD2
abundance: .
v_gene: TRBV6-4
CDR3aa: CASSRLAGGVEQFF
CDR3nt: TGTGCCAGCAGCCGACTAGCGGGGGGCGTTGAGCAGTTCTTC

j_gene: TRBJ1-5
len: 15
d_gene: .
abundance: once
v_gene: TRBV19
CDR3aa: CASSYGGPQDQPQHF
CDR3nt: TGTGCCAGTAGTTATGGCGGGCCCCAGGATCAGCCCCAGCATTTT

j_gene: TRBJ2-5
len: 14
d_gene: TRBD2
abundance: .
v_gene: TRBV5-1
CDR3aa: CASSSGTSGETQYF
CDR3nt: TGCGCCAGCAGCTCCGGGACTAGCGGAGAGACCCAGTACTTC

j_gene: TRBJ1-2
len: 15
d_gene: .
abundance: many
v_gene: TRBV5-5
CDR3aa: CASSLAPGGLGGYTF
CDR3nt: TGTGCCAGCAGCTTGGCCCCGGGGGGTCTTGGTGGCTACACCTTC

j_gene: TRBJ2-7
len: 13
d_gene: .
abundance: .
v_gene: TRBV5-1
CDR3aa: CASSFELSYEQYF
CDR3nt: TGCGCCAGCAGCTTTGAGTTATCATACGAGCAGTACTTC

j_gene: TRBJ1-2
len: 14
d_gene: .
abundance: once
v_gene: TRBV6-5
CDR3aa: CASSYSRGAYGYTF
CDR3nt: TGTGCCAGCAGTTACTCCAGGGGCGCCTATGGCTACACCTTC